This T cell receptor (beta chain) was captured in a study of blood T cell repertoires in COVID-19. Looking at the study overall: Sources were T cells, B-cell-depleted T cells, or PBMCs; the material itself was cDNA or gDNA.

The assay was immunoSEQ multiplex PCR, and TCRdb's table has in-frame clones only and misses some. The table shows under 450,000 clones, with roughly nine tenths occurring only once. Germline loops: CDR1 MNHNY, CDR2 SVGAGI (reference sequence). The CDR3 length is 13 residues. Trimming took 7 bases from V and 8 from J, leaving 15 bases between them. Cohorts were assigned according to the clinical history that participants reported. Within the 2 weeks before study entry, each person in the exposed group met a COVID-19 case. This sequence was found in a woman in her thirties or forties who had been exposed to COVID-19. V and J are TRBV6-6 and TRBJ2-4, with D possibly TRBD2 on 5 matching bases. Sequenced sample: PBMCs or T cells enriched from blood (not recorded which). CDR3 region: CASTRTGSDIQYF. In DNA form, the CDR3 reads TGTGCCAGCACCAGGACTGGAAGCGACATTCAGTACTTC.